Reported below is one T cell receptor beta chain. Its cognate antigen has yet to be identified. Qualities for individual bases were not recorded, and no much larger clone is one base off. Library creation used the immunoSEQ multiplex PCR assay. A mixture of 60 forward primers for TCR Vbeta segments and 13 reverse primers for TCR Jbeta segments was used in the multiplex PCR. The CDR3 region of rearranged TCR beta genes was amplified from genomic DNA with a multiplex PCR assay. Amplified TCR beta libraries were sequenced as 87-base-pair reads on the Illumina HiSeq System. In the source study's methods: A later analysis counted around 72 million unique TCR beta chains across the roughly 700 repertoires, and some 11 million of these chains were shared by at least two donors. Raw reads were error-corrected and collapsed into unique sequences with a nearest-neighbor algorithm that merged closely related sequences to remove PCR and sequencing errors. To assign V, D and J gene segments, CDR3 sequences were aligned to IMGT reference sequences. For a sequence to be retained, a match of at least six nucleotides to both a V gene segment and a J gene segment was required. A rearrangement counted as productive if the CDR3 had no stop codons and remained in frame with V and J, and every other rearrangement counted as non-productive. Following IMGT convention, CDR3 was defined as the stretch from the second conserved V-encoded cysteine to the conserved J-encoded phenylalanine. The earlier analysis of a few hundred of the donors excluded any sequence lacking an unambiguous match to a single V gene segment. In an earlier analysis of roughly 600 of the donors, a V segment was called functional when productive rearrangements were above 56.7%, and segregating when the standard deviation between donors exceeded 5%. A statistical classification framework was built for diagnosing cytomegalovirus status from the catalog of TCR beta chain sequences. V and J gene assignment, in a later analysis, came from comparing TCR nucleotide sequences with IMGT/GENE-DB human TR gene sequences. In a later analysis, CDR3 sequences and most-parsimonious VDJ recombination scenarios were assigned using the TCRdist pipeline. A later analysis defined each TCR beta chain by its CDR3 amino acid sequence plus V-gene family, and excluded reads lacking a unique V-gene family. In a later analysis, 500 to 700 highly shared, low-generation-probability nucleotide sequences were removed to address suspected cross-contamination and a sequencing artifact. For each public chain, a later analysis derived a clonal expansion index from normalized ranks of inferred template counts within each repertoire. Generation probabilities in a later analysis came from a VDJ recombination model fitted to out-of-frame rearrangements, and those results were checked against IGoR. Hypergeometric tests were used in a later analysis to score TCR-TCR, TCR-HLA and TCR-CMV co-occurrence, with a repertoire-size bias correction applied to the TCR pairs. False discovery rates were estimated in a later analysis by permuting HLA or CMV assignments 20 times. In a later analysis, co-occurring TCRs were grouped with DBSCAN, and TCRdist sequence similarity was added when clustering was performed within HLA-allele-positive subsets. Co-occurrence clustering excluded repertoires with fewer than 30,000 or more than 120,000 public chains, plus five with anomalous nucleotide sharing. TCRdb took over this immuneACCESS table, retaining in-frame rearrangements with V and J assigned. Such tables are incomplete; in checked studies, under half of the missing clones stem from an unresolved V gene, and the remainder is unexplained. The V and J calls and clone size come from that table; D and trimming were worked out from the DNA. For this sample there are 85,000 to 100,000 clones; just under 80% appear just once. Of the sample, about 7.9% falls within the top ten clones.

This entry belongs to a study of cytomegalovirus exposure and HLA in healthy donors (dated by TCRdb to about 2017). Broadly, across the study: According to an earlier analysis of a few hundred of the donors, some 180 million T cells yielded roughly 100 million unique TCR beta sequences and 250 to 350 Gb of sequence data. Both class I and class II loci were covered by HLA typing, at four-digit resolution. Several DR-DQ haplotypes were handled as single units for association and clustering because linkage in the cohort was strong. All discovery cohort repertoires had been generated on a single sequencing platform. Approximately 310 gigabases of sequencing data and tens of millions of unique TCR sequences were included in an early release covering under 650 HLA-typed donors. A later genetic analysis used genome-wide SNP genotypes for about three fifths of the 666 donors, treating that subset as a discovery cohort. Among some 410 genotyped donors of the cohort, an average of approximately 240,000 unique TCR beta nucleotide sequences were sequenced per donor, roughly a sixth of them non-productive. The study used immunosequencing to profile the T cell repertoires of approximately 690 subjects and linked those repertoires to cytomegalovirus serostatus. The study was designed to test whether signatures of past pathogen exposure could be identified by cataloging public T cell receptors. Donor age, sex, ethnicity and CMV serostatus were collected together with the repertoire data. In the later analysis, no new phenotypic data were used to find candidate immune exposures; instead, reliance was placed on TCR beta sequences and their occurrence across donors. Of the 300 to 450 genotyped donors, 81% were placed in the genetic ancestry cluster associated with self-reported Caucasian donors. The number of typed donors differed by locus: about 620-640 for A, B, C, DRB1 and DQB1; about 520 for DQA1; around 580 for DPA1; and some 450 for DPB1. To decide whether each TCR beta V gene segment behaved as functional or pseudogenic, an earlier analysis of fewer than 750 of the donors relied on high-throughput TCR beta sequencing. A later analysis re-analyzed previously published TCR beta repertoires from 550 to 700 donors and added high-resolution HLA genotyping to study TCR occurrence patterns. Along with the roughly 670-subject first cohort, a separate validation cohort of over 90 different subjects was used. To predict cytomegalovirus infection status, the study combined high-throughput TCR immunosequencing, statistical association of individual TCRs with disease status, and machine learning. Broad study findings and their caveats: The 87-base-pair reads could not distinguish some IMGT-functional V segments, including TRBV6-2 and TRBV6-3, so those segments were excluded. A later genetic analysis reported fewer N-insertions in productive TCRs among donors in an Asian-associated ancestry cluster than the roughly 700-donor mean. An earlier analysis of some 560 of the donors showed that most TCR beta V segments appeared in productive rearrangements either about 87% or about 30% of the time, which broadly matched IMGT annotations. The only immune exposure information available for the cohort was CMV serostatus. In both the original and validation cohorts, the classifier was reported to diagnose cytomegalovirus status with high specificity and sensitivity. Only TCR beta chains were sequenced in this cohort, and the absence of alpha or paired-chain data limited detectable features. Linkage disequilibrium might explain the correlated functional status among segregating V segments, but an unknown experimental factor could not be excluded. In a later analysis, some 18,000 TCR beta sequences were associated with specific HLA alleles at a false discovery rate of 0.05. Strong co-occurrence of HLA alleles, especially DR and DQ, made assigning TCR associations to individual alleles difficult. Most TCR sequences were observed very rarely across donors, whereas some public TCRs were present in many individuals. Presence/absence analyses assumed roughly uniform sequencing depth across donors, an assumption that may not hold. HLA typing was unavailable for some donors at each locus, so association tests used only the typed subset. Several of the top co-occurrence clusters appeared to be linked to parvovirus B19, influenza, CMV and Epstein-Barr virus, according to a later analysis. According to a later analysis, TCR association rates differed among HLA loci, with DRB1 alleles showing the most associated TCRs and HLA-C alleles showing the fewest. A later genetic analysis associated a missense DCLRE1C variant with V-gene and J-gene trimming of TCR beta chains, and an independent cohort replicated the association. It was suggested by the authors that the approach could potentially be generalized to other disease states and immunological phenotypes. In a later analysis, HLA-associated TCR beta chains showed more clonal expansion and lower generation probabilities than non-associated chains that were equally common. Because counts were too low, about 18 rarely observed V segments, including chromosome 9 orphons, were left out of the earlier analysis of some 640 of the donors. A further reported finding was that TCR beta sequences accurately predicted the HLA-A and HLA-B alleles for most subjects in the first cohort. In vitro tests confirmed that three of the cytomegalovirus-associated TCR beta chains recognize cytomegalovirus antigens. In the study, 164 TCR beta chains were listed as associated with cytomegalovirus. Most CMV-associated TCR beta chains appeared to be HLA-restricted in a later analysis, and the HLA associations seemed to be driven largely by CMV exposure. A cluster of highly shared sequence variants was judged likely to represent a technical artifact of the sequencing pipeline.

CDR1 SNHLY and CDR2 FYNNEI were looked up in the germline V gene. Including cysteine and phenylalanine, the CDR3 has 14 amino acids. Only the CDR3 part of the read is kept: 42 bases, read in frame from the first base. The junction carries 9 bases between V and J, which are trimmed by 3 bases and 3 bases respectively. In total, fewer than 750 healthy bone marrow donors made up the cohort. At the time of sampling, every cohort member was nominally healthy, though immune exposures that went unrecorded were likely present. The donor was CMV seronegative and was included in the group of over 300 seronegative cohort members. A peripheral blood sample was collected from each donor, and TCR beta sequencing was performed on peripheral blood mononuclear cells. The Qiagen DNeasy Blood Extraction Kit was used to extract genomic DNA from the blood cell samples.

This sequence originates from a man younger than 45 in good health and CMV-seronegative. The chain is encoded by TRBV2 joined to TRBJ1-3; the D gene is possibly TRBD1, with 5 bases matching. Sequencing was done on a sample of PBMCs. The CDR3 region has the sequence CASSEDTYGNTIYF. The bases are TGTGCCAGCAGTGAGGACACGTATGGAAACACCATATATTTT.